This T cell receptor (beta chain) was obtained from a study of regulatory T cells in long-lasting Graves disease. Sample time point: persistent/refractory GD, antithyroid drugs over 5 years with positive TRAb. Extracted RNA from PBMCs served as the source of the TCR library. This clonotype showed up many times. One end of the junction fails to match germline, which may point to a read error. Arm-PCR of CDR3 regions with iRepertoire HTBI primers generated TCR beta libraries. Via MiXCR, TCRdb re-called the multiplex PCR reads, giving one row per CDR3 protein. The data contain approximately 380,000 distinct CDR3 sequences, less than 25% of them singletons. Germline CDR1 and CDR2: SGHVS and FQNEAQ. The CDR3 runs 15 residues.

The sequencing used peripheral blood mononuclear cells (PBMCs), collected when the disease was refractory, from a patient treated with antithyroid drugs. The chain links TRBV7-8 to TRBJ2-7; 12 positions agree with TRBD2. The clonotype comes from a female donor with Graves disease. Written as DNA, the CDR3 is TGTGCCAGCAGCCCTCGGACTAGCGGGAATTACGACCAGTACTTC. It codes for CASSPRTSGNYDQYF.